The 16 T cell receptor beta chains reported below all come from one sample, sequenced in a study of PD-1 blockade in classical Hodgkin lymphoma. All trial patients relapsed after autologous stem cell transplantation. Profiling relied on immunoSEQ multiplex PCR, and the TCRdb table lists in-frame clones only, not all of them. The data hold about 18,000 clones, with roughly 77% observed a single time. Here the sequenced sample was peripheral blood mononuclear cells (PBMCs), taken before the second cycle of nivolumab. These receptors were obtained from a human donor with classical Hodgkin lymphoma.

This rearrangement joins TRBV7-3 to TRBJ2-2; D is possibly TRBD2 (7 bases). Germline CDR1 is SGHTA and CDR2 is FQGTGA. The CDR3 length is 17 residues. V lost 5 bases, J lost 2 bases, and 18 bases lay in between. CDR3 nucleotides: TGTGCCAGCAGCATCAACAGCCCGGGGGGCAACACCGGGGAGCTGTTTTTT. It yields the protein CASSINSPGGNTGELFF. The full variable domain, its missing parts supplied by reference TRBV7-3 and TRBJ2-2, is GAGVSQTPSNKVTEKGKYVELRCDPISGHTALYWYRQSLGQGPEFLIYFQGTGAADDSGLPNDRFFAVRPEGSVSTLKIQRTERGDSAVYLCASSINSPGGNTGELFFGEGSRLTVL.

The CDR3 sequence: CASSEIARSYNEQFF. For the CDR3, the DNA is TGTGCCAGCAGCGAAATAGCGCGCTCCTACAATGAGCAGTTCTTC. The chain combines TRBV13 with TRBJ2-1, with D perhaps TRBD2 (5 bases). This CDR3 spans 15 amino acids. The V and J ends lost 5 bases and 0 bases respectively, with 11 bases between them. The V gene's germline CDR1 is PRHDT and CDR2 FYEKMQ (reference sequence).

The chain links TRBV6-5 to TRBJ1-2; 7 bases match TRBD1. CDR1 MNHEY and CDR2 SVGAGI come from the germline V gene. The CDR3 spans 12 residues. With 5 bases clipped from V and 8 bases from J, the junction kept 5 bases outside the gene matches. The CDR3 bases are TGTGCCAGCAGTCCCAACAGGGGCGGCTACACCTTC. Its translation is CASSPNRGGYTF.

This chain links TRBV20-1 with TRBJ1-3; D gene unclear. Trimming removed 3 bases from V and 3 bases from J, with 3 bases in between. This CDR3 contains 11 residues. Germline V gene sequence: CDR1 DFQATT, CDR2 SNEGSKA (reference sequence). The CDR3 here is CSARGGNTIYF. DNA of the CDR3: TGCAGTGCTAGGGGTGGAAACACCATATATTTT.

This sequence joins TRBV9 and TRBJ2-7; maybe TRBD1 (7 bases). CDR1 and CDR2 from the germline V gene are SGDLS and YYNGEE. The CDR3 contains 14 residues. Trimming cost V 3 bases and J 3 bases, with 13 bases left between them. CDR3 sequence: CASSGGGGFYEQYF. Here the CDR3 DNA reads TGTGCCAGCAGCGGCGGAGGGGGCTTCTACGAGCAGTACTTC. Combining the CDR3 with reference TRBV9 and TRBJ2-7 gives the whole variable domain DSGVTQTPKHLITATGQRVTLRCSPRSGDLSVYWYQQSLDQGLQFLIQYYNGEERAKGNILERFSAQQFPDLHSELNLSSLELGDSALYFCASSGGGGFYEQYFGPGTRLTVT.

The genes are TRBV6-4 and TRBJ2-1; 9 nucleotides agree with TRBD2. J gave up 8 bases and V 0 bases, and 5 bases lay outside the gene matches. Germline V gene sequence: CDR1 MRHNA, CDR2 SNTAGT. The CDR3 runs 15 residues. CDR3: CASSDSISGGDEQFF. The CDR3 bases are TGTGCCAGCAGTGACTCAATTAGCGGGGGAGATGAGCAGTTCTTC.

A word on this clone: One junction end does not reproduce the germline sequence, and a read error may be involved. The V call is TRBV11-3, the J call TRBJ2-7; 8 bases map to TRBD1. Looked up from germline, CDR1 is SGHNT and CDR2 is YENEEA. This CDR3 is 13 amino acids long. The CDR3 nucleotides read TGTGCCAGCAGCTTAACCGGGACAGGCCGACTAACTTTC. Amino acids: CASSLTGTGRLTF.

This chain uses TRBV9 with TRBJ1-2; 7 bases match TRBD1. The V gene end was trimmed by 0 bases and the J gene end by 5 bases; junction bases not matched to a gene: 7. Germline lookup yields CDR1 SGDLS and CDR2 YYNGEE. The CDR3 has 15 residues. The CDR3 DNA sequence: TGTGCCAGCAGCGTAGTACCAGGGGGGGATTATGGCTACACCTTC. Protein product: CASSVVPGGDYGYTF. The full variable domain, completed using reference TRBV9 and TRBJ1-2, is DSGVTQTPKHLITATGQRVTLRCSPRSGDLSVYWYQQSLDQGLQFLIQYYNGEERAKGNILERFSAQQFPDLHSELNLSSLELGDSALYFCASSVVPGGDYGYTFGSGTRLTVV.

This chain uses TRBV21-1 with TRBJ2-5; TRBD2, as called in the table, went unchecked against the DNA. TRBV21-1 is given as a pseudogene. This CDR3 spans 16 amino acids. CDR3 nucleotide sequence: TGTGCCAGCAGCAAAAAGGGGGGACTAGCGGAAGAGACCCAGTACTTC. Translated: CASSKKGGLAEETQYF.

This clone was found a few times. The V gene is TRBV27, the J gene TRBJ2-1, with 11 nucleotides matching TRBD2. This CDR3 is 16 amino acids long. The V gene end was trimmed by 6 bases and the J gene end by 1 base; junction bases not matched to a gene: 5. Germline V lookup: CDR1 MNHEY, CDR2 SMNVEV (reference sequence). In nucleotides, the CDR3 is TGTGCCAGCAGGGCCCTAGCGGGGGGTTCCTACAATGAGCAGTTCTTC. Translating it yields CASRALAGGSYNEQFF.

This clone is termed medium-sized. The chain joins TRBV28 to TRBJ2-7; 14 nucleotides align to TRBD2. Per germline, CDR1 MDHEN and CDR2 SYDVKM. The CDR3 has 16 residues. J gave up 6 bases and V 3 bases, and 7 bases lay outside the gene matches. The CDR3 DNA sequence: TGTGCCAGCAGTTTGGGACTAGCGGGAGTAGGTGTCGAGCAGTACTTC. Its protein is CASSLGLAGVGVEQYF.

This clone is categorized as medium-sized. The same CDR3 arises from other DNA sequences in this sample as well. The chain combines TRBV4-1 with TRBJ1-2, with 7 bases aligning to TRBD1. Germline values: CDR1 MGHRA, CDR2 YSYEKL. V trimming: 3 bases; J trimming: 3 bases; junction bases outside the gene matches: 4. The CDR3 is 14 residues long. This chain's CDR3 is CASSHSTGDYGYTF. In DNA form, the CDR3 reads TGCGCCAGCAGCCACTCTACAGGGGACTATGGCTACACCTTC.

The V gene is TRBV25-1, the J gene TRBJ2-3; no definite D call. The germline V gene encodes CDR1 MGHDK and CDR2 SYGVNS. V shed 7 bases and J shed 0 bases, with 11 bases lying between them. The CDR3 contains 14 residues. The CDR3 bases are TGTGCCAGCACCTACAGCCCTAGCACAGATACGCAGTATTTT. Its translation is CASTYSPSTDTQYF.

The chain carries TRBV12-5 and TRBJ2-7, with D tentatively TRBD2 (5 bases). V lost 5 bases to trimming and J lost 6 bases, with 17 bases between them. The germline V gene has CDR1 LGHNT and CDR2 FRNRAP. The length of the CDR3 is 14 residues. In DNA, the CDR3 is TGTGCTAGTGGTCCGGGATCTACTGGCTCCGAGCAGTACTTC. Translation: CASGPGSTGSEQYF.

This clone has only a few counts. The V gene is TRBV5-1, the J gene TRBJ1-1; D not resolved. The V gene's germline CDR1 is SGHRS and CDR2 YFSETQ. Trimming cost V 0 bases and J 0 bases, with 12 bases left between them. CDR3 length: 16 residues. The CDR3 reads CASSLARASLNTEAFF. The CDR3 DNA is TGCGCCAGCAGCTTGGCAAGGGCATCCTTGAACACTGAAGCTTTCTTT.

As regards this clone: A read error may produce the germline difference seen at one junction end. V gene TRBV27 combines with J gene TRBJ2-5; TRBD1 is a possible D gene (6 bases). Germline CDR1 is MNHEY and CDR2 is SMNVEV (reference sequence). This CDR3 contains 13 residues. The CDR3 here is CASSFGGQGTQYF. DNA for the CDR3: TGTGCCAGCAGTTTTGGGGGACAAGGGACCCAGTACTTC.